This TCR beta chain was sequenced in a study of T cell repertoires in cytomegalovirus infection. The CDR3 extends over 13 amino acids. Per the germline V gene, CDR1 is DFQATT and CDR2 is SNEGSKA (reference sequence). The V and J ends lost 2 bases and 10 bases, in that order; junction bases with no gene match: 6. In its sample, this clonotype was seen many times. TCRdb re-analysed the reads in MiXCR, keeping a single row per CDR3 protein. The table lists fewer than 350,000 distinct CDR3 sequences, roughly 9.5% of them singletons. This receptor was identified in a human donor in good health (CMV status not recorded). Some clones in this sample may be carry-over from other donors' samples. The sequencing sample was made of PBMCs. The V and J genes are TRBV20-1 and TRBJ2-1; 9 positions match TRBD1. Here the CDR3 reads CSARPTGGGEQFF. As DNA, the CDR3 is TGCAGTGCTAGACCCACAGGGGGCGGCGAGCAGTTCTTC.